This T cell receptor (beta chain) emerged from a study of cytomegalovirus exposure and HLA in healthy donors. About the research overall: In terms of ancestry, the Caucasian-associated cluster contained roughly 81% of the approximately 430 genotyped donors.

CDR1 SNHLY and CDR2 FYNNEI come from the germline V gene. This CDR3 region has 14 residues. V lost 2 bases and J lost 8, with 15 bases in between. Despite likely unrecorded immune exposures, the donors were nominally healthy at the time of sampling. The PCR used 60 Vbeta and 13 Jbeta primers. The assay was immunoSEQ multiplex PCR, and TCRdb's table has in-frame clones only and misses some. The repertoire holds 180,000 or so clones, with roughly 9.4% as singletons. The genes are TRBV2 and TRBJ1-2; D remains ambiguous. The sequenced sample was PBMCs. The clonotype originates from a woman in her thirties in good health and CMV-seropositive. The CDR3 nucleotides are TGTGCCAGCAGTGAAACGGGGAGGGTAGGCGGCTACACCTTC. It encodes CASSETGRVGGYTF.